These 24 T cell receptor beta chains came from one sample sequenced in a study of cytomegalovirus exposure and HLA in healthy donors. PCR employed 60 Vbeta and 13 Jbeta primers. Produced via immunoSEQ multiplex PCR; TCRdb's table is partial and in-frame only. Of approximately 150,000 clones in the sample, roughly 72% were seen once. The source material was PBMCs. The receptors derive from a man between 35 and 55 years old in good health and CMV-seronegative.

The chain joins TRBV6-1 to TRBJ2-2; 10 bases line up with TRBD1. V gave up 6 bases and J gave up 7 bases; unmatched junction bases: 8. Germline assignment: CDR1 MNHNS and CDR2 SASEGT. The CDR3 is 15 amino acids. CDR3 sequence (DNA): TGTGCCAGCAGGGGGACAGGGGTACTCAACGGGGAGCTGTTTTTT. It is translated as CASRGTGVLNGELFF.

Remarks on this clone: The junction departs from the called germline gene at one end, perhaps through a read error. V usage is TRBV11-2 and J usage is TRBJ2-7, with D possibly TRBD1 on 5 matching bases. The CDR3 consists of 11 residues. Germline values: CDR1 SGHAT, CDR2 FQNNGV. The CDR3 bases are TGTGCCAGCAGCTTCGGTAGTCAGGGTGAATTC. Amino acids: CASSFGSQGEF.

The chain has TRBV5-1 and TRBJ2-5, with D maybe TRBD1 (5 bases). The V end lost 0 bases, the J end lost 3 bases, and 6 bases lay between the germline ends. The germline V gene encodes CDR1 SGHRS and CDR2 YFSETQ. The CDR3 extends over 13 amino acids. The chain's CDR3 is CASSLDRKETQYF. For the CDR3, the DNA is TGCGCCAGCAGCTTGGACAGGAAAGAGACCCAGTACTTC. The full variable domain, completed using reference TRBV5-1 and TRBJ2-5, is KAGVTQTPRYLIKTRGQQVTLSCSPISGHRSVSWYQQTPGQGLQFLFEYFSETQRNKGNFPGRFSGRQFSNSRSEMNVSTLELGDSALYLCASSLDRKETQYFGPGTRLLVL.

J is TRBJ1-1 and V is TRBV2; D is undetermined. The V gene's germline CDR1 is SNHLY and CDR2 FYNNEI. The CDR3 covers 9 residues. Here the CDR3 reads CAEGTEAFF. The CDR3 DNA is TGTGCGGAGGGAACTGAAGCTTTCTTT.

V usage is TRBV20-1 and J usage is TRBJ2-1; 7 positions match TRBD2. Germline V gene lookup returns CDR1 DFQATT and CDR2 SNEGSKA (reference sequence). The CDR3 is 11 residues long. The CDR3 DNA reads TGCGGGGGAGGGAGTGGCTATGAGCAGTTCTTC. This sequence encodes CGGGSGYEQFF.

The DNA for the CDR3 is TGTGCCAGCAGCAACCGGCGAGGGACAGGGGGCTACGAGCAGTACTTC. Translation gives CASSNRRGTGGYEQYF. The chain employs TRBV5-8 and TRBJ2-7, with 11 positions matching TRBD1. Germline lookup yields CDR1 SGHTS and CDR2 YDEGEE. V shed 4 bases and J 3 bases; nucleotides not matched to a gene: 9. This CDR3 is 16 amino acids long.

The CDR3 DNA is TGTGCCAGCAGCCGGACAGATGGAAACACCATATATTTT. It is translated as CASSRTDGNTIYF. The chain employs TRBV7-3 and TRBJ1-3; TRBD1 might be the D (6 bases). Trimming left V 5 bases short and J 3 bases short, with 8 bases between. The CDR3 consists of 13 residues. The germline CDR1 and CDR2 sequences are SGHTA and FQGTGA.

The gene calls are TRBV30 and TRBJ2-7, with D possibly TRBD1 on 6 matching bases. The CDR3 has 14 amino acids. Germline V gives CDR1 GTSNPN, CDR2 SVGIG (reference sequence). V gave up 1 base and J gave up 2 bases, with 12 bases separating them. The chain's CDR3 is CAWSGQGLTYEQYF. DNA for the CDR3: TGTGCCTGGAGTGGTCAGGGGCTTACCTACGAGCAGTACTTC.

This clone was recorded once. The chain's CDR3 is CSGQGAGNTIYF. The CDR3 DNA sequence: TGCAGCGGGCAGGGGGCTGGAAACACCATATATTTT. The chain recombines TRBV29-1 with TRBJ1-3; 7 bases fit TRBD1. Germline trimming cut 7 bases from V and 2 bases from J; bases unmatched to any gene: 2. The V gene's germline CDR1 is SQVTM and CDR2 ANQGSEA. The CDR3 is 12 residues long.

The V and J genes are TRBV25-1 and TRBJ1-2, with 10 bases that match TRBD1. V lost 4 bases, J lost 5 bases, and 4 bases stayed unmatched. This CDR3 is 14 amino acids long. CDR1 and CDR2 (germline): MGHDK, SYGVNS. CDR3 protein: CASSAGTGVYGYTF. Written as DNA, the CDR3 is TGTGCCAGCAGTGCCGGGACAGGGGTGTATGGCTACACCTTC.

The chain joins TRBV18 to TRBJ2-7, with 12 nucleotides matching TRBD2. Per the germline V gene, CDR1 is KGHSH and CDR2 is LQKENI. The ends lost 3 bases at V and 6 bases at J; junction bases unmatched: 15. CDR3 length: 18 residues. The CDR3 coding sequence is TGTGCCAGCTCACCCGGACTAGCGGGAACCCTCGAGTTGGGCGAGCAGTACTTC. It translates to CASSPGLAGTLELGEQYF.

This rearrangement joins TRBV10-3 to TRBJ1-4, with D perhaps TRBD1 (6 bases). Trimming removed 4 bases from V and 3 bases from J, with 21 bases in between. Germline-derived CDR1 and CDR2 are ENHRY and SYGVKD. This CDR3 has 18 amino acids. The CDR3 sequence is CAISVNPPTGFSNEKLFF. The CDR3 nucleotides are TGTGCCATCAGTGTTAACCCCCCTACAGGGTTTTCTAATGAAAAACTGTTTTTT.

The J gene is TRBJ2-2, the V gene TRBV6-5; 9 nucleotides agree with TRBD1. Per germline, CDR1 MNHEY and CDR2 SVGAGI. The CDR3 is 14 residues long. V lost 5 bases and J lost 4; bases outside the gene matches: 2. The CDR3 sequence is CASSHRGRTGELFF. As DNA, the CDR3 is TGTGCCAGCAGTCACAGGGGGCGCACCGGGGAGCTGTTTTTT.

The chain links TRBV2 to TRBJ1-5, with 10 bases that match TRBD1. Trimming removed 5 bases from V and 6 bases from J; junction bases left unmatched: 7. CDR1 is SNHLY, CDR2 FYNNEI, per germline. This CDR3 region has 15 residues. This chain's CDR3 is CASSPTGGGFQPQHF. The CDR3 nucleotides read TGTGCCAGCAGTCCGACAGGGGGCGGGTTTCAGCCCCAGCATTTT.

This clone was seen a handful of times. The chain recombines TRBV2 with TRBJ2-2; TRBD2 matches at 9 bases. The CDR3 has 15 amino acids. Germline loops: CDR1 SNHLY, CDR2 FYNNEI. After removal of 8 bases from V and 6 bases from J, the junction contained 10 bases not matched to a gene. CDR3 protein: CASRGASGISGELFF. Written as DNA, the CDR3 is TGTGCCAGCCGGGGGGCTAGCGGGATTTCCGGGGAGCTGTTTTTT.

V usage is TRBV5-4 and J usage is TRBJ2-1; the match to TRBD2 covers 14 bases. V was clipped by 4 bases and J by 1 base; unmatched bases: 7. The CDR3 spans 18 residues. CDR1 and CDR2 from the germline V gene are SGHNT and YYREEE (reference sequence). Written as DNA, the CDR3 is TGTGCCAGCAGCGGGTGGACTAGCGGGGGGAAGTCCTACAATGAGCAGTTCTTC. This encodes CASSGWTSGGKSYNEQFF. The full variable domain, completed using reference TRBV5-4 and TRBJ2-1, is ETGVTQSPTHLIKTRGQQVTLRCSSQSGHNTVSWYQQALGQGPQFIFQYYREEENGRGNFPPRFSGLQFPNYSSELNVNALELDDSALYLCASSGWTSGGKSYNEQFFGPGTRLTVL.

This clone was observed a few times. The chain couples TRBV25-1 to TRBJ2-6, with D hard to call. The V end lost 7 bases, the J end lost 2 bases, and 6 bases lay between the germline ends. The CDR3 extends over 13 amino acids. Per the germline V gene, CDR1 is MGHDK and CDR2 is SYGVNS. DNA for the CDR3: TGTGCCAGCACCCCAACTGGGGCCAACGTCCTGACTTTC. It specifies CASTPTGANVLTF.

This clone was observed once. The V call is TRBV28, the J call TRBJ2-5; D may be TRBD1 (6 bases). V was trimmed by 7 bases and J by 5 bases, leaving 17 bases between them. Germline V gene data show CDR1 as MDHEN and CDR2 as SYDVKM. The CDR3 runs to 14 residues. This CDR3 reads CASTIRRGWETQYF. For the CDR3, the DNA is TGTGCCAGCACCATCCGAAGGGGGTGGGAGACCCAGTACTTC.

V usage is TRBV9 and J usage is TRBJ2-5; possible D gene TRBD2, 6 bases. This CDR3 region has 15 residues. Germline CDR1 SGDLS, CDR2 YYNGEE. V was trimmed by 5 bases and J by 4 bases, leaving 18 bases between them. The CDR3 DNA reads TGTGCCAGCAGTTCCGGGACTCAGGTAGGAGAGACCCAGTACTTC. This gives the protein CASSSGTQVGETQYF.

The J gene is TRBJ2-1, the V gene TRBV27; 7 bases match TRBD1. The J segment lost 2 bases and the V segment lost 6 bases, leaving 19 bases of the junction unmatched. The CDR3 length is 19 residues. Germline V gives CDR1 MNHEY, CDR2 SMNVEV (reference sequence). CDR3 bases: TGTGCCAGCAGCTCCCCAGGGGGATATAGCCCCTTTACCTACAATGAGCAGTTCTTC. Amino acids: CASSSPGGYSPFTYNEQFF.

This clone was counted once. This rearrangement joins TRBV19 to TRBJ2-1, with D perhaps matching TRBD1 (6 bases). The CDR3 is 14 residues long. The V end was cut by 3 bases, the J end by 8 bases, with 14 bases between. Germline loops: CDR1 LNHDA, CDR2 SQIVND (reference sequence). This chain's CDR3 is CASSIYSRGYEQFF. The CDR3 DNA reads as TGTGCCAGTAGTATTTACTCTAGGGGGTATGAGCAGTTCTTC.

This chain uses TRBV7-9 with TRBJ2-7, with D maybe TRBD1 (6 bases). The CDR3 spans 15 residues. V was trimmed by 6 bases and J by 7 bases, leaving 22 bases between them. Germline values: CDR1 SEHNR, CDR2 FQNEAQ (reference sequence). The DNA for the CDR3 is TGTGCCAGCAGGGTCCCGACGGGACACCTGTCTGAGCAGTACTTC. Protein sequence: CASRVPTGHLSEQYF.

This sequence joins TRBV27 and TRBJ1-2; 7 positions agree with TRBD1. This CDR3 is built from 14 residues. V gave up 6 bases and J gave up 3 bases; unmatched junction bases: 7. The germline CDR1 and CDR2 sequences are MNHEY and SMNVEV (reference sequence). This CDR3 reads CASRHLDRDYGYTF. CDR3 bases: TGTGCCAGCAGACACCTCGACAGGGACTATGGCTACACCTTC.

The chain combines TRBV28 with TRBJ1-5; 10 nucleotides match TRBD1. Losses at the gene ends were 3 bases for V and 4 bases for J; bases not matched to a gene: 6. The germline V gene has CDR1 MDHEN and CDR2 SYDVKM. The CDR3 sequence is 16 residues long. The CDR3 reads CASSFPGQGGNQPQHF. For the CDR3, the DNA is TGTGCCAGCAGTTTCCCTGGACAGGGGGGGAATCAGCCCCAGCATTTT. Combining the CDR3 with reference TRBV28 and TRBJ1-5 gives the whole variable domain DVKVTQSSRYLVKRTGEKVFLECVQDMDHENMFWYRQDPGLGLRLIYFSYDVKMKEKGDIPEGYSVSREKKERFSLILESASTNQTSMYLCASSFPGQGGNQPQHFGDGTRLSIL.